A selection of T cell receptor beta chains follows, all from one sample in a study of Graves' ophthalmopathy and Graves' hyperthyroidism. MiXCR, run by TCRdb on the multiplex PCR reads, gives a single entry per CDR3 protein. This repertoire shows some 200,000 distinct CDR3 sequences, under 30% found once; its top ten account for over 7.5%. The specimen sequenced was peripheral blood. The receptor source for this set is a man aged 45 to 65 with Graves' ophthalmopathy. The CDR3 runs from the conserved cysteine through the conserved F or W. The order of the fields is D gene, V gene, clone size, J gene, CDR3 DNA, CDR3 protein. The D gene is left open where the match is weak. Clone size is not always given. Where it is, it says once, few, many or a class for expanded clones.

TRBD1	TRBV25-1	many	TRBJ2-5	TGTGCCAGCAGTAAGACAGGGGGCCAAGAGACCCAGTACTTC	CASSKTGGQETQYF
-	TRBV12-3/TRBV12-4	many	TRBJ1-2	TGTGCCAGCAGTTTAGTCGGCAGCCCCTATGGCTACACCTTC	CASSLVGSPYGYTF
TRBD1	TRBV30	many	TRBJ1-3	TGTGCCTGGAGTATAGGGGGCGCGGACACCATATATTTT	CAWSIGGADTIYF
TRBD1	TRBV4-2	many	TRBJ2-7	TGTGCCAGCAGCCCAAGACCCAGGGGACAGGGTGTTCTGAGCTCCTACGAGCAGTACTTC	CASSPRPRGQGVLSSYEQYF
TRBD2	TRBV6-2/TRBV6-3	-	TRBJ2-2	TGTGCCAGCAGTCACGGGACTAGCGACACCGGGGAGCTGTTTTTT	CASSHGTSDTGELFF
-	TRBV6-2/TRBV6-3	-	TRBJ2-7	TGTGCCAGCACAGACAGGAGCTCCTACGAGCAGTACTTC	CASTDRSSYEQYF
-	TRBV12-3/TRBV12-4	many	TRBJ2-5	TGTGCCAGCAGTTTCCCAACCGGGACGGCCTCAGAAGAGACCCAGTACTTC	CASSFPTGTASEETQYF
-	TRBV7-2	-	TRBJ2-5	TGCGCCAGCAGCCCTCAAGGCGGTGGGGGCGGGGAGACCCAGTACTTC	CASSPQGGGGGETQYF
TRBD2	TRBV6-5	medium-sized	TRBJ2-5	TGTGCCAGCAGCATTAGCGGGAGAAGTGGGACCCAGTACTTC	CASSISGRSGTQYF
TRBD2	TRBV15	many	TRBJ2-7	TGTGCCACCAGCAGAGGAGGGATTAGCGGGGATTCCTACGAGCAGTACTTC	CATSRGGISGDSYEQYF
-	TRBV2	many	TRBJ2-5	TGTGCCAGCAGTCGGCCCCTCCAAGAGACCCAGTACTTC	CASSRPLQETQYF
TRBD1	TRBV28	many	TRBJ2-7	TGTGCCAGCAGTTCTCGGACAGGGGGCGACGAGCAGTACTTC	CASSSRTGGDEQYF
-	TRBV7-9	many	TRBJ2-7	TGTGCCAGCAGCTTCTCAGGAGACCCCTACGAGCAGTACTTC	CASSFSGDPYEQYF
-	TRBV11-3	many	TRBJ1-5	TGTGCCAGCAGCTTAGTGCGAGGTAGCAATCAGCCCCAGCATTTT	CASSLVRGSNQPQHF
-	TRBV27	few	TRBJ1-2	TGTGCCAGCAGTCTCTCTTCGGGCGGGATCTATGGCTACACCTTC	CASSLSSGGIYGYTF
-	TRBV6-2/TRBV6-3	many	TRBJ1-5	TGTGCCAGCAGTGACCGCAGGGGTGAGCCCCAGCATTTT	CASSDRRGEPQHF
-	TRBV28	many	TRBJ1-1	TGTGCCAGCTCCCCTAACTTTTGGGGGACGAACACTGAAGCTTTCTTT	CASSPNFWGTNTEAFF
TRBD2	TRBV20-1	many	TRBJ2-7	TGCAGTGCTAGGGAAACTAGCGGGAGAAGGGGTGAGCAGTACTTC	CSARETSGRRGEQYF
-	TRBV28	many	TRBJ2-2	TGTGCCCTGGGTCACCCTACGAACACCGGGGAGCTGTTTTTT	CALGHPTNTGELFF
TRBD1	TRBV4-1	many	TRBJ2-5	TGCGCCAGCAGATGGACGGGACAGGGGAAAGAGACCCAGTACTTC	CASRWTGQGKETQYF
-	TRBV7-2	-	TRBJ2-7	TGTGCCAGCCGCCTAGCAGGGATTTCCTACGAGCAGTACTTC	CASRLAGISYEQYF
-	TRBV28	many	TRBJ1-5	TGTGCCAGCAGTTTAAGGGGGTATCAGCCCCAGCATTTT	CASSLRGYQPQHF
TRBD2	TRBV11-1	many	TRBJ2-5	TGTGCCAGCACCCCATCTTTTACTAGCGCCTCGATAGAGACCCAGTACTTC	CASTPSFTSASIETQYF
-	TRBV24-1	many	TRBJ1-1	TGTGCCACCAGTGACGGAGCAGACATGAACACTGAAGCTTTCTTT	CATSDGADMNTEAFF
-	TRBV4-3	many	TRBJ2-5	TGCGCCAGCAGCCAAATCGGGAGCGGTTGGGAGACCCAGTACTTC	CASSQIGSGWETQYF
-	TRBV7-9	many	TRBJ2-5	TGTGCCAGCAGCCCTCCCGGGACTCCCCGAGAGACCCAGTACTTC	CASSPPGTPRETQYF
-	TRBV29-1	many	TRBJ1-1	TGCAGCGTTGTTCGAGGGGGTCTGAACACTGAAGCTTTCTTT	CSVVRGGLNTEAFF
-	TRBV11-2	many	TRBJ2-6	TGTGCCAGCAGCTTAGTAGGTTATAGCTCTGGGGCCAACGTCCTGACTTTC	CASSLVGYSSGANVLTF
-	TRBV12-3/TRBV12-4	many	TRBJ1-5	TGTGCCAGCAGTTTGAGGTCCGGTCAATCGCCCCAGCATTTT	CASSLRSGQSPQHF
-	TRBV12-3/TRBV12-4	once	TRBJ2-7	TGTGCCAGCAGTTTTGGGGCCTCCGAGCAGTACTTC	CASSFGASEQYF
TRBD2	TRBV2	few	TRBJ2-5	TGTGCCAGCAAGCGGGACCCCTCACAAGAGACCCAGTACTTC	CASKRDPSQETQYF
TRBD1	TRBV6-2/TRBV6-3	-	TRBJ1-2	TGTGCCAGCAGTCCGCAACCGGGACAGGGGGCAAGAAGTGGCTACACCTTC	CASSPQPGQGARSGYTF